The 13 T cell receptor beta chains below were found in one sample sequenced in a study of lung T cells in sarcoidosis with Löfgren's syndrome. TCRdb reprocessed the reads via MiXCR and lists one record per CDR3 protein. The sample shows about 19,000 distinct CDR3 sequences, less than 25% of them seen only once. Sequencing input: CD4+ T cells from PBMCs. These TCRs come from a human donor with sarcoidosis (Löfgren's syndrome or another form), or a control subject (not recorded which).

As for this clonotype: Just one base apart from a much larger clone, this may be a read error. This sequence joins TRBV9 and TRBJ1-2, with 10 positions matching TRBD1. In germline, CDR1 is SGDLS, CDR2 YYNGEE. The V segment lost 3 bases and the J segment 7 bases; nucleotides outside the gene matches: 6. This CDR3 contains 14 residues. This chain's CDR3 is CASSGAGTGVGYTF. CDR3 DNA sequence: TGTGCCAGCAGCGGGGCCGGGACAGGGGTTGGCTACACCTTC.

Ten or more counts support this clonotype. The chain employs TRBV28 and TRBJ2-5, with TRBD2 matching over 12 bases. Germline loops: CDR1 MDHEN, CDR2 SYDVKM. The V gene end was trimmed by 5 bases and the J gene end by 5 bases; junction bases not matched to a gene: 6. This CDR3 comprises 15 residues. CDR3 bases: TGTGCCAGCAGTCGGACTAGCGGGACCGGGGAGACCCAGTACTTC. Translation gives CASSRTSGTGETQYF.

This clonotype was recorded many times. The V and J genes are TRBV28 and TRBJ2-3, with D maybe TRBD1 (6 bases). Germline CDR1 and CDR2: MDHEN and SYDVKM. The germline V and J ends were trimmed by 7 bases and 2 bases, with 16 bases remaining between them. This CDR3 is 15 amino acids long. CDR3 residues: CASNRQALPTDTQYF. DNA of the CDR3: TGTGCCAGCAACAGACAGGCACTCCCCACAGATACGCAGTATTTT.

This clonotype came up many times. CDR3 loop: CASTRQAQQPQHF. In nucleotides, the CDR3 is TGTGCCAGCACTAGACAGGCCCAACAGCCCCAGCATTTT. This chain joins TRBV12-3 or TRBV12-4 and TRBJ1-5; D possibly corresponds to TRBD1 (6 bases). V lost 7 bases and J 7 bases, leaving 14 bases between the germline ends. This CDR3 is 13 amino acids long.

This chain joins TRBV19 and TRBJ2-1, with 8 bases fitting TRBD2. V lost 4 bases, J lost 6 bases, and 17 bases stayed unmatched. Per germline, CDR1 LNHDA and CDR2 SQIVND (reference sequence). This CDR3 spans 18 amino acids. This CDR3 reads CASSTNTLGAGGSNEQFF. CDR3 in DNA: TGTGCCAGTAGTACCAACACCCTGGGGGCGGGAGGAAGCAATGAGCAGTTCTTC.

The table lists this clonotype with many counts. CDR3: CASSKPSLNPHEQYF. CDR3 sequence (DNA): TGTGCCAGTAGTAAGCCATCACTCAACCCCCACGAGCAGTACTTC. The chain joins TRBV19 to TRBJ2-7; D gene uncertain. V lost 4 bases and J 5 bases, leaving 18 bases between the germline ends. CDR3 length equals 15 residues. Germline V gives CDR1 LNHDA, CDR2 SQIVND (reference sequence).

The chain combines TRBV20-1 with TRBJ2-3; D possibly matches TRBD1 or TRBD2 (6 bases each). Trimming cost V 6 bases and J 5 bases, with 24 bases left between them. Germline V gene sequence: CDR1 DFQATT, CDR2 SNEGSKA (reference sequence). The CDR3 consists of 16 residues. The CDR3: CSAIVPGGATGDTQYF. Here the CDR3 DNA reads TGCAGTGCCATAGTACCCGGGGGCGCCACGGGAGATACGCAGTATTTT.

This clonotype was observed at least ten times. The J gene is TRBJ2-1, the V gene TRBV28; tentative D call: TRBD1 (5 bases). Trimming stripped 2 bases from V and 0 bases from J, with 11 bases between. The CDR3 is 16 residues long. Germline V CDR1 and CDR2: MDHEN, SYDVKM. This CDR3 is CASSLKGISSYNEQFF. The CDR3 bases are TGTGCCAGCAGTTTAAAGGGGATATCCTCCTACAATGAGCAGTTCTTC.

A remark on this clonotype: The junction shows a germline mismatch at one end, possibly a read error. The chain employs TRBV20-1 and TRBJ2-7; 11 positions agree with TRBD2. The V gene's germline CDR1 is DFQATT and CDR2 SNEGSKA (reference sequence). This CDR3 region has 14 residues. CDR3 amino acids: CSALAGGDSYVQYF. Written as DNA, the CDR3 is TGCAGTGCTCTAGCGGGAGGAGACTCCTACGTGCAGTACTTC.

This clonotype came up many times. J is TRBJ1-1 and V is TRBV4-3; D gene uncertain. Deletions cut 0 bases from V and 1 base from J, with 3 bases between. This CDR3 is built from 13 residues. Germline V gene sequence: CDR1 LGHNA, CDR2 YSLEER. CDR3 loop: CASSQDRNTEAFF. The CDR3 DNA is TGCGCCAGCAGCCAAGACAGGAACACTGAAGCTTTCTTT.

By its share, this clonotype is medium-sized (0.01 to 0.1%). CDR3 sequence reads: CASSALTSASYNEQFF. The DNA for the CDR3 is TGTGCCAGCAGTGCCCTGACTAGCGCATCCTACAATGAGCAGTTCTTC. This chain joins TRBV6-2 or TRBV6-3 and TRBJ2-1, with TRBD2 matching 8 bases. Germline-derived CDR1 and CDR2 are MNHEY and SVGEGT. With V trimmed by 5 bases and J by 1 base, 7 bases remained unmatched. CDR3 length equals 16 residues.

In this sample, this clonotype turned up many times. The rearrangement links TRBV5-6 to TRBJ2-1; no definite D call. Trimming stripped 0 bases from V and 7 bases from J, with 5 bases between. The CDR3 runs to 12 residues. Germline V gene lookup returns CDR1 SGHDT and CDR2 YYEEEE. As DNA, the CDR3 is TGTGCCAGCAGCTTGGCCGGGAATGAGCAGTTCTTC. It yields the protein CASSLAGNEQFF.

This clonotype came up many times. The chain links TRBV20-1 to TRBJ2-5; the D gene is possibly TRBD2 (6 bases). The CDR3 has 14 residues. Germline V CDR1 and CDR2: DFQATT, SNEGSKA (reference sequence). V was cut by 5 bases and J by 5 bases, with 18 bases left in between. The CDR3 DNA follows: TGCAGTGCTTCGCGTACTAGCATTATGGAGACCCAGTACTTC. This sequence encodes CSASRTSIMETQYF.